This entry concerns a single T cell receptor beta chain. What it binds is not known. Each CDR3 protein is one row after TCRdb ran MiXCR on the 5' RACE reads. There are nearly 650,000 distinct CDR3 sequences in the sample; just over 7% occur only once, and around 1.6% lies in the top ten. The sample is drawn from a study of identical twins. Findings of the study overall: Out-of-frame alpha sequences shared between twins exhibited an excess of low generation probability. Monozygotic twin pairs showed more out-of-frame TCR alpha sharing than models estimated. The presence of invariant MAIT and iNKT cells could partly confound analyses of zero-insertion sequences.

These data are also associated with another study on yellow fever vaccine responses in identical twins. That source notes: Reportedly, the response of twins' T cells to the vaccine seemed partly convergent, partly personalized.

Sequences were obtained from PBMCs. The TCR sequence derives from a woman aged 18 to 35 in good health.

CDR3 sequence (DNA): TGCAGTGCGAACAGGGGTTCGACCCCTGGGGCTGAAGCTTTCTTT. Encoded protein: CSANRGSTPGAEAFF. The J gene is TRBJ1-1, the V gene TRBV20-1; 7 bases line up with TRBD1. CDR3 length equals 15 residues. The V gene's germline CDR1 is DFQATT and CDR2 SNEGSKA (reference sequence). V lost 6 bases and J lost 6; bases outside the gene matches: 16.